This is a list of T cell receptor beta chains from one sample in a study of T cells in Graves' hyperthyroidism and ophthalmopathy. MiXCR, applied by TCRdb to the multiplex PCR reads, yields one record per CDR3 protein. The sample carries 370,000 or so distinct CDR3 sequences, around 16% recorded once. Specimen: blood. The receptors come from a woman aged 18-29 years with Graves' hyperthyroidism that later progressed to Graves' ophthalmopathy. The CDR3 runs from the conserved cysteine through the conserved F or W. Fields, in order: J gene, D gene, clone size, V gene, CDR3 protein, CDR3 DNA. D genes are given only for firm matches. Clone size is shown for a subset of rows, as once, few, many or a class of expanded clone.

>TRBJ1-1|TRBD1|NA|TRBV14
CASSQGTGPLNTEAFF
TGTGCCAGCAGCCAAGGGACAGGGCCTCTGAACACTGAAGCTTTCTTT
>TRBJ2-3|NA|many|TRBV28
CASSLAGTRHTQYF
TGTGCCAGCAGTTTAGCCGGGACAAGGCATACGCAGTATTTT
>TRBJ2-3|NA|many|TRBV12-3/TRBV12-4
CASSLGAADTDTQYF
TGTGCCAGCAGTTTAGGAGCCGCGGACACAGATACGCAGTATTTT
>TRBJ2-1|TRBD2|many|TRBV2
CASSVTSGTFPYNEQFF
TGTGCCAGCAGTGTGACTAGCGGTACGTTTCCCTACAATGAGCAGTTCTTC
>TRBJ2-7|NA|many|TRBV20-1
CSARDTVGGYEQYF
TGCAGTGCTAGAGATACAGTAGGTGGCTACGAGCAGTACTTC
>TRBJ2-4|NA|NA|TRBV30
CAWSVLGPDINIQYF
TGTGCCTGGAGTGTACTGGGACCAGACATAAACATTCAGTACTTC
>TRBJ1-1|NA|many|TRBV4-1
CASSRVQAGENTEAFF
TGCGCCAGCAGCCGCGTTCAGGCAGGGGAGAACACTGAAGCTTTCTTT
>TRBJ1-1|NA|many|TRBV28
CASKIDRWVHTEAFF
TGTGCCAGCAAAATAGACCGGTGGGTTCACACTGAAGCTTTCTTT
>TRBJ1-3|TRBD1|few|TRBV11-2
CASSFGTASRDFSGNTIYF
TGTGCCAGCAGCTTCGGGACAGCCAGCCGAGACTTCTCTGGAAACACCATATATTTT
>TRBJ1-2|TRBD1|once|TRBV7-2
CATSRPGQSVSYGYSF
TGTGCCACCAGCCGACCGGGACAGAGTGTTTCCTATGGCTACAGCTTC
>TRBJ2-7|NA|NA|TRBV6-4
CASSEQGGTYEQYF
TGTGCCAGCAGTGAGCAGGGGGGGACCTACGAGCAGTACTTC
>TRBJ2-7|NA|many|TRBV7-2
CASSRFAYEQYF
TGTGCCAGCAGCCGCTTCGCGTACGAGCAGTACTTC
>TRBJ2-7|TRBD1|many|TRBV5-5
CASSLRDRQWQYF
TGTGCCAGCAGCTTAAGGGACAGGCAATGGCAGTACTTC
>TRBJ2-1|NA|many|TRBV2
CGSFGNEQFF
TGCGGGAGCTTTGGGAATGAGCAGTTCTTC
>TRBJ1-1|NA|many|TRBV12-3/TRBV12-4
CASSLEAGEAFF
TGTGCCAGCAGTTTGGAAGCAGGGGAAGCTTTCTTT
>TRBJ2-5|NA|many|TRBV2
CASSEEGLIQETQYF
TGTGCCAGCAGTGAAGAAGGTCTAATCCAAGAGACCCAGTACTTC
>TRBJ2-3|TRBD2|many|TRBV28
CASSPSFGTSGSQYF
TGTGCCAGCAGTCCAAGTTTCGGGACTAGCGGGAGCCAGTATTTT
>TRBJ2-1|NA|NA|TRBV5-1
CASRSLTYNEQFF
TGCGCCAGCAGGAGTCTAACCTACAATGAGCAGTTCTTC
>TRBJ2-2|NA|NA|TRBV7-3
CASSLNFAKNTGELFF
TGTGCCAGCAGCTTAAATTTTGCCAAGAACACCGGGGAGCTGTTTTTT
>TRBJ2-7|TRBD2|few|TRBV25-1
CASLGQREFPYEQYF
TGTGCCAGCCTCGGACAGCGGGAGTTCCCCTACGAGCAGTACTTC
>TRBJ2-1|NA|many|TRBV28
CASSLLGTVPYNEQFF
TGTGCCAGCAGTTTATTAGGTACCGTTCCCTACAATGAGCAGTTCTTC
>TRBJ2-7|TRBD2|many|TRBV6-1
CASSERGALSYEQYF
TGTGCCAGCAGTGAGCGGGGGGCCCTCTCCTACGAGCAGTACTTC